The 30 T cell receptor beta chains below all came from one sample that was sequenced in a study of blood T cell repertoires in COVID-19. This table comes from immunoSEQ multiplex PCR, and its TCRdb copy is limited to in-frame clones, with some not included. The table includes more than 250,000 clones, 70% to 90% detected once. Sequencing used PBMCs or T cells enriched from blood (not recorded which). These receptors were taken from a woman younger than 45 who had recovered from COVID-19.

CDR3 residues: CASSRPLGLDGYTF. DNA for the CDR3: TGTGCCAGCAGTCGGCCCCTGGGGCTAGATGGCTACACCTTC. The chain is built from TRBV2 and TRBJ1-2, with D perhaps matching TRBD1 (5 bases). The germline V gene has CDR1 SNHLY and CDR2 FYNNEI. V was clipped by 5 bases and J by 6 bases, with 16 bases between them. The CDR3 extends over 14 amino acids. Supplemented by reference TRBV2 and TRBJ1-2, the full variable domain reads EPEVTQTPSHQVTQMGQEVILRCVPISNHLYFYWYRQILGQKVEFLVSFYNNEISEKSEIFDDQFSVERPDGSNFTLKIRSTKLEDSAMYFCASSRPLGLDGYTFGSGTRLTVV.

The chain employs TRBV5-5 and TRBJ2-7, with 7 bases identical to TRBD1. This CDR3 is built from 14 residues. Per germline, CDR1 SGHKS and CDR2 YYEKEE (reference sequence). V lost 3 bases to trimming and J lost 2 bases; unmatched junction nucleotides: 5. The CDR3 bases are TGTGCCAGCAGCTGGACAGGTCCGCCCTACGAGCAGTACTTC. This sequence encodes CASSWTGPPYEQYF. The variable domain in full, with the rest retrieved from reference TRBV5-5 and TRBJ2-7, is DAGVTQSPTHLIKTRGQQVTLRCSPISGHKSVSWYQQVLGQGPQFIFQYYEKEERGRGNFPDRFSARQFPNYSSELNVNALLLGDSALYLCASSWTGPPYEQYFGPGTRLTVT.

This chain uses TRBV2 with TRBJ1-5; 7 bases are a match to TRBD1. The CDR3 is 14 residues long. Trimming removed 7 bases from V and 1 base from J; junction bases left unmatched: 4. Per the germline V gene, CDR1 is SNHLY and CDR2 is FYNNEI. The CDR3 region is CASNPGGSNQPQHF. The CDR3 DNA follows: TGTGCCAGCAATCCAGGGGGGAGCAATCAGCCCCAGCATTTT. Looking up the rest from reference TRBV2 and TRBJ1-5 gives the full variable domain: EPEVTQTPSHQVTQMGQEVILRCVPISNHLYFYWYRQILGQKVEFLVSFYNNEISEKSEIFDDQFSVERPDGSNFTLKIRSTKLEDSAMYFCASNPGGSNQPQHFGDGTRLSIL.

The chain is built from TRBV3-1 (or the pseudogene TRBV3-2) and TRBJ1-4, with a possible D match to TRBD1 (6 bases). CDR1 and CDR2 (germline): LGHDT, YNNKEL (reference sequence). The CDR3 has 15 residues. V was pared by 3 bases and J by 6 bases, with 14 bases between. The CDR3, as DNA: TGTGCCAGCAGCCACCAACAGGGAAGGGATGAAAAACTGTTTTTT. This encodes CASSHQQGRDEKLFF.

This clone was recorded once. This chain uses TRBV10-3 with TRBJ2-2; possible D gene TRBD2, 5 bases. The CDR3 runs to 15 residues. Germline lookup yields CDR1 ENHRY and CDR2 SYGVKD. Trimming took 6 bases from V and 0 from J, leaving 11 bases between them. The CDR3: CAIRDDYSNTGELFF. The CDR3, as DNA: TGTGCCATCAGGGATGACTATTCGAACACCGGGGAGCTGTTTTTT.

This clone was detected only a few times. The CDR3 DNA reads TGTGCCAGTAGTTTCGGGACAGATAATTCACCCCTCCACTTT. This translates into CASSFGTDNSPLHF. The chain carries TRBV19 and TRBJ1-6; 7 nucleotides match TRBD1. Germline V CDR1 and CDR2: LNHDA, SQIVND (reference sequence). This CDR3 is built from 14 residues. After removal of 5 bases from V and 5 bases from J, the junction contained 3 bases not matched to a gene. The full variable domain, with the rest looked up from reference TRBV19 and TRBJ1-6, is DGGITQSPKYLFRKEGQNVTLSCEQNLNHDAMYWYRQDPGQGLRLIYYSQIVNDFQKGDIAEGYSVSREKKESFPLTVTSAQKNPTAFYLCASSFGTDNSPLHFGNGTRLTVT.

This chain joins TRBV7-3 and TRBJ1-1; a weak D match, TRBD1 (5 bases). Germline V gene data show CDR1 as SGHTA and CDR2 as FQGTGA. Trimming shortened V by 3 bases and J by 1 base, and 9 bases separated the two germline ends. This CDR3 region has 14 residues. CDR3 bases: TGTGCCAGCAGCTTTCGGCAGGGGAACACTGAAGCTTTCTTT. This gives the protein CASSFRQGNTEAFF.

The CDR3 here is CASSVPGLGPEAFF. In DNA form, the CDR3 reads TGTGCCAGTAGTGTTCCGGGACTCGGCCCTGAAGCTTTCTTT. This chain uses TRBV19 with TRBJ1-1; TRBD1 might be the D (5 bases). The germline V gene has CDR1 LNHDA and CDR2 SQIVND (reference sequence). The CDR3 has 14 amino acids. Trimming took 5 bases from V and 6 from J, leaving 16 bases between them.

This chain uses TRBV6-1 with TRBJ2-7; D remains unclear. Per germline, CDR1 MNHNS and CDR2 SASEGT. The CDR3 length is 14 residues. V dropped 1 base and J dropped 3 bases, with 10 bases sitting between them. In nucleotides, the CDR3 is TGTGCCAGCAGTGAAGGGCGGTATCTCTACGAGCAGTACTTC. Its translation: CASSEGRYLYEQYF.

The CDR3 sequence: CASSQGRNTEAFF. CDR3 DNA sequence: TGTGCCAGTAGCCAGGGGAGGAACACTGAAGCTTTCTTT. The V gene is TRBV19, the J gene TRBJ1-1; perhaps TRBD1 as D (6 bases). Trimming removed 6 bases from V and 1 base from J, with 9 bases in between. This CDR3 has 13 amino acids. CDR1 and CDR2 (germline): LNHDA, SQIVND (reference sequence).

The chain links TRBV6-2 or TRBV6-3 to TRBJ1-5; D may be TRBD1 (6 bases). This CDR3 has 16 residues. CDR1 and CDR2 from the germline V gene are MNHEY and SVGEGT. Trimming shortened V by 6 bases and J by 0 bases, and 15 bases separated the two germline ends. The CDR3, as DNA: TGTGCCAGCAGCAGCAGGGGTGGGCTTAGCAATCAGCCCCAGCATTTT. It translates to CASSSRGGLSNQPQHF.

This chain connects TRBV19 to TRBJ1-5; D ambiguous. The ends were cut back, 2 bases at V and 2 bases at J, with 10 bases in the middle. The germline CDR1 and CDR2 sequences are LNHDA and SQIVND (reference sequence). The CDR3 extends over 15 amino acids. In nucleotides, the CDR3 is TGTGCCAGTAGTATAACGTGGGCAGGCAATCAGCCCCAGCATTTT. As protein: CASSITWAGNQPQHF.

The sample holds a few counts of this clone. The CDR3: CASSRGQAAGYTF. The CDR3 DNA sequence: TGTGCCAGTAGTAGGGGACAGGCGGCTGGCTACACCTTC. The V call is TRBV19, the J call TRBJ1-2; 8 positions agree with TRBD1. Germline-derived CDR1 and CDR2 are LNHDA and SQIVND (reference sequence). The CDR3 covers 13 residues. Losses at the gene ends were 4 bases for V and 7 bases for J; bases not matched to a gene: 5.

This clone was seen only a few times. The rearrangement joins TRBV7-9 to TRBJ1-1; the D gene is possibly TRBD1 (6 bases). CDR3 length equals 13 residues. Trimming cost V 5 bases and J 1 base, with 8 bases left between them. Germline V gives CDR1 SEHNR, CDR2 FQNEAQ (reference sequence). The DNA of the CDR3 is TGTGCCAGCAGCCTGACAGGGAACACTGAAGCTTTCTTT. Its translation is CASSLTGNTEAFF. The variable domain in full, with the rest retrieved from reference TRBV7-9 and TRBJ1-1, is DTGVSQNPRHKITKRGQNVTFRCDPISEHNRLYWYRQTLGQGPEFLTYFQNEAQLEKSRLLSDRFSAERPKGSFSTLEIQRTEQGDSAMYLCASSLTGNTEAFFGQGTRLTVV.

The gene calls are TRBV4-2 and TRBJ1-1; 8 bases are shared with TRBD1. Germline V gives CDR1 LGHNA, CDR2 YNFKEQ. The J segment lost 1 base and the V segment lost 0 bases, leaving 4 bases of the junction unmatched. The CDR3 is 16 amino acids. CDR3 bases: TGTGCCAGCAGCCAAGAGCAGGGGGCAAAGAACACTGAAGCTTTCTTT. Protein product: CASSQEQGAKNTEAFF.

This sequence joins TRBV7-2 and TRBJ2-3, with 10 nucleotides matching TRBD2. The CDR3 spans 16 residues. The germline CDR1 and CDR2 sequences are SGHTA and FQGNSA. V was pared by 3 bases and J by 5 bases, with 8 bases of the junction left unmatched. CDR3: CASSFLAGGGGDTQYF. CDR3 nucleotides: TGTGCCAGCAGCTTCTTAGCGGGGGGAGGAGGAGATACGCAGTATTTT.

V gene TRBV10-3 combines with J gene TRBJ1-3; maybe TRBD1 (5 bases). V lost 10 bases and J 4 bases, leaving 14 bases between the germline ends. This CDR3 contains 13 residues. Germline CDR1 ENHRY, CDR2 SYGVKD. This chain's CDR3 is CASGGAAGNTIYF. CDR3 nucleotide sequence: TGTGCCAGTGGCGGGGCGGCCGGAAACACCATATATTTT.

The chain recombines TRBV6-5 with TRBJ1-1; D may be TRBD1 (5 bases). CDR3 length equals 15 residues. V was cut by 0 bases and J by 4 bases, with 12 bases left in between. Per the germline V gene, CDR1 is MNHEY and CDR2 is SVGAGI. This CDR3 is CASSYSTGVGTEAFF. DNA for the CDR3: TGTGCCAGCAGTTACTCGACGGGGGTGGGCACTGAAGCTTTCTTT.

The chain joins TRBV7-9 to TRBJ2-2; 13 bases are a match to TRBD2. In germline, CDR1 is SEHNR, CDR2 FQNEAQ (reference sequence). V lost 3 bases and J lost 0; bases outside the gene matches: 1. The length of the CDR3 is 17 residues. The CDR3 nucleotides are TGTGCCAGCAGCTTGGGACTAGCGGGGACGAACACCGGGGAGCTGTTTTTT. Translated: CASSLGLAGTNTGELFF.

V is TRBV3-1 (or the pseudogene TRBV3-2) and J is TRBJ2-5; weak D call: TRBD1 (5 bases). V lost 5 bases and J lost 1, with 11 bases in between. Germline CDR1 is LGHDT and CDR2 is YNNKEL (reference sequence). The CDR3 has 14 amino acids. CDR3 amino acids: CASSTDTVQETQYF. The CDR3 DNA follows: TGTGCCAGCAGCACGGACACTGTCCAAGAGACCCAGTACTTC.

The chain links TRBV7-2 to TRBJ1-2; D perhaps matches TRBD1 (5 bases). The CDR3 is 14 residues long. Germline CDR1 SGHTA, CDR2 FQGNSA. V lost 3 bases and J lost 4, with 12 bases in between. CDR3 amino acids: CASSFGGTTYGYTF. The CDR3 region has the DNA TGTGCCAGCAGCTTCGGCGGGACGACCTATGGCTACACCTTC.

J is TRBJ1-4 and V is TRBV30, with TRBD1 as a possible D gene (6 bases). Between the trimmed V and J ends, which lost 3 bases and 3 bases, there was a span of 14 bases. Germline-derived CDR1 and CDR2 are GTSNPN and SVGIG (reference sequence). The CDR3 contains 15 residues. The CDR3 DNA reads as TGTGCCTGGAGCGCCGTGGGGGCGGCTAATGAAAAACTGTTTTTT. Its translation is CAWSAVGAANEKLFF.

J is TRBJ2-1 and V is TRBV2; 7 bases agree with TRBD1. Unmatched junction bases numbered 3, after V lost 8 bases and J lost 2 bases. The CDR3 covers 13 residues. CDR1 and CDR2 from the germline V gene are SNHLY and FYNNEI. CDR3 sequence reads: CASRDSTYNEQFF. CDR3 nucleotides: TGTGCCAGCCGGGACAGTACCTACAATGAGCAGTTCTTC.

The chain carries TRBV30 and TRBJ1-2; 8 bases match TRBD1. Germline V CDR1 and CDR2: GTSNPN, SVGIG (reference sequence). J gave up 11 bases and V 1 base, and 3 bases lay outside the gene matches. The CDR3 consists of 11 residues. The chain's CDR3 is CAWSEDRAYTF. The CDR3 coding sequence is TGTGCCTGGAGTGAGGACAGGGCTTACACCTTC.

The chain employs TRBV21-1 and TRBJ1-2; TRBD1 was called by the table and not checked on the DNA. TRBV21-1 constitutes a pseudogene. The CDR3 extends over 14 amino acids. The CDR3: CASSRTRGLGGYTF. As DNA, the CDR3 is TGTGCCAGCAGCCGGACAAGGGGCCTCGGGGGCTACACCTTC.

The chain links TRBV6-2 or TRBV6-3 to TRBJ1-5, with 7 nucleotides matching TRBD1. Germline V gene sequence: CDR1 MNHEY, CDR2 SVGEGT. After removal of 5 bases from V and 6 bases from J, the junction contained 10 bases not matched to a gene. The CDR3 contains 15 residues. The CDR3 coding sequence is TGTGCCAGCAGTCCACCGACAGGGCTCGGTCAGCCCCAGCATTTT. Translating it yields CASSPPTGLGQPQHF.

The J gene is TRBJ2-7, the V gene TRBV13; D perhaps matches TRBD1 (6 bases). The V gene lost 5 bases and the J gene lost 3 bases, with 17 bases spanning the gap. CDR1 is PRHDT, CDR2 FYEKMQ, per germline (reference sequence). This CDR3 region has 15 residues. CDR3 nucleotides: TGTGCCAGCAGCCCGCGCTGGGACACCTACTACGAGCAGTACTTC. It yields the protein CASSPRWDTYYEQYF.

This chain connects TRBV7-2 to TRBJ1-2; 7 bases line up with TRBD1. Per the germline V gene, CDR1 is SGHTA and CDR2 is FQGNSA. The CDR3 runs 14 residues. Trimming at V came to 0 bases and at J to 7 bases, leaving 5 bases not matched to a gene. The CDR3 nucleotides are TGTGCCAGCAGCTTAGCACGACAGGGAGGTGGCTACACCTTC. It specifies CASSLARQGGGYTF.

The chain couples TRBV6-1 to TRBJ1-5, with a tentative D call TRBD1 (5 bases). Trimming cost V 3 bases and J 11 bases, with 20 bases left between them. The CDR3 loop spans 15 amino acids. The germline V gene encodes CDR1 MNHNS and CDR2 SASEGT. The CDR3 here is CASSERMSGNQAQHF. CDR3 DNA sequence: TGTGCCAGCAGTGAGAGGATGTCAGGGAATCAAGCCCAGCATTTT.

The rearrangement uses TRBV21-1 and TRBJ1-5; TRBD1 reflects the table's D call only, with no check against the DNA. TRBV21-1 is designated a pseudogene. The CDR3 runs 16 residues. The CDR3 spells CASTGGRTGGDQPQHF. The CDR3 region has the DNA TGTGCCAGCACCGGGGGGAGGACAGGGGGCGATCAGCCCCAGCATTTT.